A single sample gave rise to the 25 T cell receptor beta chains below, sequenced in a study of CD8+ T cells in alopecia areata. Cutaneous lymph nodes were pooled and cells sorted by CD4, CD8alpha, NKG2D, NKG2ACE and more. Extraction and reverse transcription of RNA yielded cDNA as the sequencing template. Only in-frame clones appear in the TCRdb table, and some are missing; sequencing was by immunoSEQ multiplex PCR. This sample carries 250,000 or so clones, none of them present only once. Sequenced material: CD4+ T cells sorted from a lymph node. These receptors originate from a C3H/HeJ mouse with alopecia areata. This strain's MHC haplotype is H2-k.

This clone was seen more than once but under ten times. Germline and genes here are mouse. The CDR3 end is not reached by the read, which stops 4 residues before it; the germline J gene fills it in. The same CDR3 also results from other DNA sequences found in this sample. The chain is built from TRBV13-2 and TRBJ2-5; D is possibly TRBD2 (7 bases). The CDR3 sequence is 15 residues long. CDR1 is NNHNN, CDR2 SYGAGS, per germline (reference sequence). V was pared by 0 bases and J by 3 bases, with 11 bases between. CDR3 region: CASGDARGGQDTQYF. The CDR3 bases that were read are TGTGCCAGCGGTGATGCGAGGGGGGGGCAAGAC.

This clone was counted a few times. The gene symbols are mouse symbols. The read is 4 residues too short to cover the CDR3 end, so that end is filled in from the germline J gene. This specimen includes other DNA sequences encoding the same CDR3. The chain combines TRBV19 with TRBJ2-3, with D possibly TRBD1 on 5 matching bases. V lost 4 bases and J 0 bases, leaving 12 bases between the germline ends. The CDR3 loop spans 15 amino acids. Per the germline V gene, CDR1 is FNHDT and CDR2 is SITEND (reference sequence). CDR3 protein: CASSRQGGSAETLYF. The CDR3 DNA, read in part, is TGTGCCAGCAGTCGGCAGGGAGGGAGTGCAGAA.

About this clone itself: Gene labels here are mouse ones. The read stops 4 residues short of the end of the CDR3; the missing end is completed from the germline J gene. The rearrangement joins TRBV13-3 to TRBJ2-2; the D gene is possibly TRBD2 (6 bases). The germline V and J ends were trimmed by 2 bases and 3 bases, with 11 bases remaining between them. Per germline, CDR1 NNHDY and CDR2 SYVADS. The CDR3 totals 15 residues. The CDR3 loop reads CASSEGLRDTGQLYF. The sequenced part of the CDR3 DNA is TGTGCCAGCAGTGAAGGACTGCGCGACACCGGG.

This clone was counted only a few times. Mouse gene names and germline throughout. The read gets to within 4 residues of the CDR3 end, and the germline J gene fills in the rest. This chain uses TRBV19 with TRBJ2-2; 7 bases map to TRBD2. The CDR3 is 17 residues long. Unmatched junction bases numbered 9, after V lost 0 bases and J lost 4 bases. Per the germline V gene, CDR1 is FNHDT and CDR2 is SITEND (reference sequence). CDR3 DNA, as far as it was read: TGTGCCAGCAGTATAGGTTTGGGGGGAGGTGGCACCGGG. It codes for CASSIGLGGGGTG. In full, the CDR3 is CASSIGLGGGGTGQLYF.

Only a few counts were recorded for this clone. Gene names are the mouse ones. From the germline J gene comes the end of the CDR3, since the read stops 4 residues before it. The rearrangement links TRBV21 to TRBJ2-4, with D possibly TRBD1 on 6 matching bases. TRBV21 is classed as an ORF, of uncertain function. V lost 0 bases and J 3 bases, leaving 7 bases between the germline ends. This CDR3 spans 14 amino acids. CDR3 DNA (partial): TGTGCTAGCAGTCAATCAGGGGGACAAAAC. It yields the protein CASSQSGGQN. The full CDR3 sequence reads CASSQSGGQNTLYF.

To note about this clone: Gene names denote mouse genes. The read ends 4 residues shy of where the CDR3 ends; the end is completed using the germline J gene. J is TRBJ2-7 and V is TRBV3; 11 nucleotides agree with TRBD2. This CDR3 comprises 14 residues. The germline V gene encodes CDR1 SNHLY and CDR2 FYNGKV (reference sequence). The CDR3 DNA, read in part, is TGTGCCAGCAGCTTAGAGGGACTGGGGGAT. Protein product: CASSLEGLGD. Given in full, the CDR3 is CASSLEGLGDEQYF.

Details on this clone: Gene names are mouse gene names. The CDR3 DNA, read in part, is TGTGCTAGCAGTAGAGATGGCAGGGGGCTGGAC. This sequence encodes CASSRDGRGLD. The whole CDR3 is CASSRDGRGLDTQYF. The V and J genes are TRBV17 and TRBJ2-5, with TRBD1 identical over 8 bases. The sequence runs out 4 residues before the end of the CDR3; the remainder is reconstructed from the germline J gene. Germline assignment: CDR1 MNHDT and CDR2 YYDKIL. This CDR3 region has 15 residues. The variable domain in full, completed from reference TRBV17 and TRBJ2-5, reads DTTVKQNPRYKLARVGKPVNLICSQTMNHDTMYWYQKKPNQAPKLLLFYYDKILNREADTFEKFQSSRPNNSFCSLYIGSAGLEYSAMYLCASSRDGRGLDTQYFGPGTRLLVL.

Worth noting for this clone: Genes and germline come from the mouse. The CDR3 is cut off 4 residues early in the read; its end comes from the germline J gene. This chain links TRBV19 with TRBJ2-1; 10 positions agree with TRBD2. Germline V gives CDR1 FNHDT, CDR2 SITEND (reference sequence). The CDR3 has 13 residues. The CDR3 sequence: CASRPGGAAEQFF. The sequenced CDR3 bases are TGTGCCAGCAGGCCTGGGGGGGCGGCT.

Comment on this clone: Genes here carry mouse names. From the germline J gene comes the end of the CDR3, since the read stops 4 residues before it. This chain connects TRBV3 to TRBJ2-5; 12 nucleotides line up with TRBD1. This CDR3 has 16 amino acids. The germline V gene encodes CDR1 SNHLY and CDR2 FYNGKV (reference sequence). The CDR3 spells CASSLARDRGPDTQYF. Partial CDR3 DNA: TGTGCCAGCAGCTTAGCCCGGGACAGGGGGCCGGAC.

This clone occurred a few times. Gene names and germline refer to mouse. The read finishes 4 residues shy of the CDR3 end, and the germline J gene is used to complete it. This chain links TRBV5 with TRBJ2-1, with TRBD2 identical over 10 bases. The CDR3 contains 16 residues. Germline-derived CDR1 and CDR2 are LGHNA and YNLKQL (reference sequence). V lost 0 bases, J lost 6 bases, and 5 bases stayed unmatched. The CDR3: CASSQDLLGGLAEQFF. The part of the CDR3 DNA that was read is TGTGCCAGCAGCCAAGATCTCCTGGGGGGGCTTGCT.

As concerns this clone: Gene names and germline match the mouse. Sequencing ends 4 residues short of the CDR3 end; the germline J gene provides the rest. The chain is built from TRBV19 and TRBJ2-5; 7 bases are shared with TRBD2. CDR1 is FNHDT and CDR2 is SITEND in the germline V gene (reference sequence). This CDR3 is 12 amino acids long. CDR3 bases read: TGTGCCAGCAGTGCTGGGGGAGAC. It codes for CASSAGGD. The whole CDR3 sequence reads CASSAGGDTQYF.

This clone was seen a few times. Gene labels here are mouse ones. The read terminates 4 residues ahead of where the CDR3 ends, so the germline J gene completes it. The chain recombines TRBV19 with TRBJ2-5, with 8 bases fitting TRBD1. There are 14 residues in the CDR3. Germline V gene lookup returns CDR1 FNHDT and CDR2 SITEND (reference sequence). CDR3 DNA (partial): TGTGCCAGCAGTATAACGACAGGGGAGGAC. It yields the protein CASSITTGED. The whole CDR3 protein reads CASSITTGEDTQYF.

This clone was observed a handful of times. Germline and genes: mouse. Sequencing ends 4 residues short of the CDR3 end; the germline J gene provides the rest. Additional DNA sequences in this sample encode the identical CDR3. The V gene is TRBV5, the J gene TRBJ2-5; 8 bases match TRBD1. Looked up from germline, CDR1 is LGHNA and CDR2 is YNLKQL (reference sequence). The CDR3 is 14 residues long. CDR3 sequence: CASSPGQGKDTQYF. CDR3 bases read: TGTGCCAGCAGCCCCGGACAGGGAAAAGAC.

This clone was found many times. Gene names follow the mouse nomenclature. The read ends 4 residues shy of where the CDR3 ends; the end is completed using the germline J gene. The chain has TRBV13-1 and TRBJ2-7; D is perhaps TRBD1 (5 bases). This CDR3 comprises 11 residues. Per the germline V gene, CDR1 is NSHNY and CDR2 is SYGAGN. V gave up 5 bases and J gave up 3 bases, with 6 bases separating them. The CDR3 region is CASRDNYEQYF. CDR3 bases read: TGTGCCAGCAGGGACAACTAT.

A note on this clone: Gene names and germline refer to mouse. The CDR3 end lies 4 residues beyond the end of the read and is filled in from the germline J gene. The rearrangement joins TRBV13-1 to TRBJ2-7; 7 nucleotides align to TRBD1. The germline CDR1 and CDR2 sequences are NSHNY and SYGAGN. The CDR3 totals 12 residues. CDR3 sequence reads: CASSRQGYEQYF. The sequenced CDR3 bases are TGTGCCAGCAGTCGACAGGGTTAT.

This clone was observed at least ten times. Gene names are mouse gene names. The DNA ends 4 residues before the CDR3 does, and the rest of the CDR3 is filled in from the germline J gene. The chain recombines TRBV19 with TRBJ2-7; D is unresolved. Germline assignment: CDR1 FNHDT and CDR2 SITEND (reference sequence). The CDR3 spans 14 residues. V gave up 3 bases and J gave up 2 bases, with 12 bases separating them. CDR3 DNA (partial): TGTGCCAGCAGTACTCCGCGACAAGCCTAT. This sequence encodes CASSTPRQAY. The whole CDR3 reads CASSTPRQAYEQYF.

This clone was seen only a few times. Genes here carry mouse names. The read stops 4 residues short of the end of the CDR3; the missing end is completed from the germline J gene. J is TRBJ2-1 and V is TRBV19, with D maybe TRBD1 (6 bases). The germline V gene has CDR1 FNHDT and CDR2 SITEND (reference sequence). The CDR3 loop spans 14 amino acids. V lost 6 bases and J lost 5, with 15 bases in between. The sequenced part of the CDR3 DNA is TGTGCCAGCACCTCAGGGGAGAGGGATGCT. It encodes CASTSGERDA. The full CDR3 is CASTSGERDAEQFF.

This clone appeared a few times. Gene names are mouse gene names. The read finishes 4 residues shy of the CDR3 end, and the germline J gene is used to complete it. The chain combines TRBV13-1 with TRBJ2-7, with 9 bases fitting TRBD1. The CDR3 covers 13 residues. Germline V gives CDR1 NSHNY, CDR2 SYGAGN. CDR3 DNA, as far as it was read: TGTGCCAGCAGCGGACAGGGGAGGTAT. This encodes CASSGQGRY. The CDR3 in its entirety is CASSGQGRYEQYF.

This clone was detected a few times. Mouse names are used for the genes. Read sequence stops 4 residues before the CDR3 end, and the germline J gene provides the missing end. The chain joins TRBV1 to TRBJ2-3, with a tentative D call TRBD1 (6 bases). V was shortened by 0 bases and J by 4 bases, with 8 bases between the two germline ends. Germline V gene lookup returns CDR1 NSQYPW and CDR2 LRSPGD (reference sequence). The CDR3 runs to 14 residues. The chain's CDR3 is CTCSADGTPETLYF. CDR3 bases read: TGCACCTGCAGTGCAGATGGGACACCAGAA.

This clone was seen more than once but under ten times. Mouse germline and gene names are used. The CDR3 end is not reached by the read, which stops 3 residues before it; the germline J gene fills it in. This specimen includes other DNA sequences encoding the same CDR3. V and J are TRBV13-2 and TRBJ1-6; D gene ambiguous. TRBJ1-6 is noted as an ORF with a role that remains uncertain. The germline V gene encodes CDR1 NNHNN and CDR2 SYGAGS (reference sequence). This CDR3 is 16 amino acids long. Trimming removed 0 bases from V and 4 bases from J, with 11 bases in between. CDR3 protein: CASGDAGGLYNSPLYF. The sequenced part of the CDR3 DNA is TGTGCCAGCGGTGATGCAGGAGGGTTATATAATTCGCCC.

This clone was recorded at least ten times. The gene symbols are mouse symbols. The sequence runs out 4 residues before the end of the CDR3; the remainder is reconstructed from the germline J gene. The sample contains more than one DNA sequence encoding this CDR3. The chain uses TRBV1 and TRBJ2-1; no clear D. Deletions cut 1 base from V and 2 bases from J, with 3 bases between. The CDR3 is made up of 13 amino acids. Germline lookup yields CDR1 NSQYPW and CDR2 LRSPGD (reference sequence). The CDR3 region is CTCSAGDYAEQFF. CDR3 DNA (partial): TGCACCTGCAGTGCAGGGGACTATGCT. The variable domain in full, with the rest retrieved from reference TRBV1 and TRBJ2-1, is VTLLEQNPRWRLVPRGQAVNLRCILKNSQYPWMSWYQQDLQKQLQWLFTLRSPGDKEVKSLPGADYLATRVTDTELRLQVANMSQGRTLYCTCSAGDYAEQFFGPGTRLTVL.

Comments on this clone: Each gene name is a mouse one. The CDR3 end lies 4 residues beyond the end of the read and is filled in from the germline J gene. This same CDR3 is encoded by further DNA sequences in the sample. V is TRBV19 and J is TRBJ2-1, with TRBD2 matching over 9 bases. Germline V gives CDR1 FNHDT, CDR2 SITEND (reference sequence). CDR3 length: 14 amino acids. J gave up 4 bases and V 3 bases, and 2 bases lay outside the gene matches. Incomplete CDR3 DNA: TGTGCCAGCAGTACAACTGGGGGGTATGCT. It yields the protein CASSTTGGYA. The complete CDR3 sequence is CASSTTGGYAEQFF.

A few counts support this clone. All gene names here are mouse names. The missing CDR3 end, 4 residues past where the read stops, is filled in from the germline J gene. This chain connects TRBV19 to TRBJ2-1; maybe TRBD1 (5 bases). The V gene's germline CDR1 is FNHDT and CDR2 SITEND (reference sequence). Trimming took 6 bases from V and 4 from J, leaving 8 bases between them. The CDR3 sequence is 12 residues long. CDR3 region: CASKDKYAEQFF. The CDR3 bases that were read are TGTGCCAGCAAGGACAAATATGCT.

This clone was observed a handful of times. Mouse gene names apply. The CDR3 is cut off 4 residues early in the read; its end comes from the germline J gene. The J gene is TRBJ2-3, the V gene TRBV1; D is unclear. The CDR3 consists of 15 residues. Trimming took 0 bases from V and 0 from J, leaving 7 bases between them. The germline V gene has CDR1 NSQYPW and CDR2 LRSPGD (reference sequence). CDR3 sequence reads: CTCSAEGWSAETLYF. The part of the CDR3 DNA that was read is TGCACCTGCAGTGCAGAGGGGTGGAGTGCAGAA.

This clone has a handful of counts. Gene names are the mouse ones. The read stops 4 residues short of the end of the CDR3; the missing end is completed from the germline J gene. V is TRBV1 and J is TRBJ2-7; 10 nucleotides align to TRBD1. Germline V lookup: CDR1 NSQYPW, CDR2 LRSPGD (reference sequence). The CDR3 spans 14 residues. The CDR3 sequence is CTCSGGQGYDEQYF. Partial CDR3 DNA: TGCACCTGCAGTGGGGGACAGGGGTATGAT.